The sequence of this T cell receptor (beta chain) was determined in a study of blood T cell repertoires in COVID-19. Study-wide context: Sites across the United States, Italy and Spain contributed samples from acute and convalescent COVID-19. PBMCs, B-cell-depleted T cells, or T cells provided the cDNA or gDNA that made up the material.

CDR3 length: 16 residues. TCRdb's table, derived via immunoSEQ multiplex PCR, lists solely in-frame clones and lacks some. The sample lists about 57,000 clones; roughly four fifths were seen once. The TCR was taken from a woman older than 75 with acute or convalescent COVID-19. This chain uses TRBV21-1 with TRBJ2-7; whether TRBD1, the table's D call, matches the DNA was not checked. TRBV21-1 is designated a pseudogene. Sequences were obtained from peripheral blood. DNA for the CDR3: TGTGCCAGCAGCAAAGTGCACAGGACAGAGGACTACGAGCAGTACTTC. Translation: CASSKVHRTEDYEQYF.